Reported below is one T cell receptor (beta chain). The antigen it binds to is not known. Per-base quality was not reported, and no clone a single base away is much larger than it. Library generation was performed with RT-PCR. The sequencer was an Illumina HiSeq 2500. In TCRdb, the public reads were trimmed at Q25 with fastp and aligned with MiXCR, with productive beta chains retained. All rows with the same CDR3 protein become a single entry with the most common DNA and genes. Counted in this sample were hundreds of thousands of distinct CDR3 sequences; 15% to 20% of them appeared once. The ten most abundant clones make up approximately 11% of the sample. CDR1 and CDR2, looked up from the germline V gene, are KGHSH and LQKENI. The CDR3 sequence holds 15 residues, the cysteine and phenylalanine included. Left in the record is the CDR3 DNA by itself, 45 bases read in frame from the first base. Trimming removed 5 bases from V and 4 bases from J, leaving 18 bases between the germline ends.

The entry originates in a study of response to subunit inactivated influenza vaccine (dated by TCRdb to the late 2010s). With respect to the entire study: Deep quantitative T cell receptor repertoire profiling was used in the study to track responses to a trivalent subunit inactivated influenza vaccine. What the authors observed across the whole study: According to the authors, only a limited number of new T cells may be recruited by each seasonal influenza vaccination.

The clonotype comes from a man aged 50-59 years who received an inactivated influenza vaccine. Donor details come from another sample of the same person, matched by shared clones. The chain is encoded by TRBV18 joined to TRBJ2-7, with TRBD1 perhaps the D gene, on 6 matching bases. Source: PBMCs from blood, taken around 5 days after vaccination. The DNA is TGTGCCAGCTCAGGACAGACAGCCTCTAGGTACGAGCAGTACTTC. Protein translation: CASSGQTASRYEQYF.